This TCR beta chain derives from a study of memory CD4+ T cells and cytomegalovirus serostatus. Measured with immunoSEQ multiplex PCR; TCRdb has only the in-frame clones, and not every one. The sample includes roughly 40,000 clones, 79% of them seen just once. Findings and limits, study-wide: Each of approximately 69 CMV-associated TCRbeta sequences occurred in one to five individuals. CMV serostatus prediction reached median AUC roughly 0.95, or 0.91 with US-trained model.

Concerning this clone itself: Its antigen is undetermined.

Deletions cut 5 bases from V and 11 bases from J, with 16 bases between. Germline V gene data show CDR1 as SGHDN and CDR2 as FVKESK. This CDR3 region has 13 residues. The sort gate was single viable CD3+CD4+CD8-CD45RO+ cells for memory CD4+ T cells. The V gene is TRBV14, the J gene TRBJ2-1; D is ambiguous. This clonotype was obtained from an adult in good health and CMV-seronegative. Sequenced: memory CD4+ T cells from blood. CDR3 sequence reads: CASSARRAMKQFF. CDR3 in DNA: TGTGCCAGCAGCGCTAGACGGGCAATGAAGCAGTTCTTC.